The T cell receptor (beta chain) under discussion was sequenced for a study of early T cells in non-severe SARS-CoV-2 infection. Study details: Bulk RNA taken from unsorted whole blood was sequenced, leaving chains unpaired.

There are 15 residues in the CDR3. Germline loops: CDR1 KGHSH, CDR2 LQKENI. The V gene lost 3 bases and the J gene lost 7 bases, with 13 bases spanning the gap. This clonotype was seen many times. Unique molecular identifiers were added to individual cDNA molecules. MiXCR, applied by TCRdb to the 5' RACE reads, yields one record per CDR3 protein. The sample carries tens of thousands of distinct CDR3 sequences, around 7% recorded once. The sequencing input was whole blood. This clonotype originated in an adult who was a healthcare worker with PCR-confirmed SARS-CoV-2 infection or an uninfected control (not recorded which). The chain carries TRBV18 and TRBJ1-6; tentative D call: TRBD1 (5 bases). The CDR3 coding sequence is TGTGCCAGCTCACCTCCAGGGCCGAGGAATTCACCCCTCCACTTT. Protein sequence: CASSPPGPRNSPLHF.